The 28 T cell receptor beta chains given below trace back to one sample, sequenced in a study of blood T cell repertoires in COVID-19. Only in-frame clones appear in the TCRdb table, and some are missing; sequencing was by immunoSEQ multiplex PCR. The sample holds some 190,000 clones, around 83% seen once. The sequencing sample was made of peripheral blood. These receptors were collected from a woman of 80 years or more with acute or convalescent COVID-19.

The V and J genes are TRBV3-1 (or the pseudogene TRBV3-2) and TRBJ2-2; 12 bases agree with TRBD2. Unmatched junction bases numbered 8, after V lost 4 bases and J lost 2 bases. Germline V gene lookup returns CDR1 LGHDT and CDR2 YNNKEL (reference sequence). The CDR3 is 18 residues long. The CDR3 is CASSLVGLAGSNTGELFF. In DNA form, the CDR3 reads TGTGCCAGCAGCCTAGTAGGACTAGCGGGAAGTAACACCGGGGAGCTGTTTTTT.

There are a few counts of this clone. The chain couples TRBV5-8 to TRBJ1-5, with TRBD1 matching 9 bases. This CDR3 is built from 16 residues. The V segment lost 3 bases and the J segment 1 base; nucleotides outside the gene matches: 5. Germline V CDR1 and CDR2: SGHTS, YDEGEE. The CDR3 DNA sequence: TGTGCCAGCAGCTCGACAGGGGGTGTCAGCAATCAGCCCCAGCATTTT. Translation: CASSSTGGVSNQPQHF. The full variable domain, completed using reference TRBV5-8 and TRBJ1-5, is EAGVTQSPTHLIKTRGQQATLRCSPISGHTSVYWYQQALGLGLQFLLWYDEGEERNRGNFPPRFSGRQFPNYSSELNVNALELEDSALYLCASSSTGGVSNQPQHFGDGTRLSIL.

The CDR3 DNA reads TGTGCCAGCAGCGTCGGAGCGGGAGAAATGGAGACCCAGTACTTC. Translation gives CASSVGAGEMETQYF. V usage is TRBV9 and J usage is TRBJ2-5, with 8 positions matching TRBD2. Per germline, CDR1 SGDLS and CDR2 YYNGEE. Trimming removed 2 bases from V and 5 bases from J; junction bases left unmatched: 8. There are 15 residues in the CDR3. Based on the CDR3 plus reference TRBV9 and TRBJ2-5, the full variable domain is DSGVTQTPKHLITATGQRVTLRCSPRSGDLSVYWYQQSLDQGLQFLIQYYNGEERAKGNILERFSAQQFPDLHSELNLSSLELGDSALYFCASSVGAGEMETQYFGPGTRLLVL.

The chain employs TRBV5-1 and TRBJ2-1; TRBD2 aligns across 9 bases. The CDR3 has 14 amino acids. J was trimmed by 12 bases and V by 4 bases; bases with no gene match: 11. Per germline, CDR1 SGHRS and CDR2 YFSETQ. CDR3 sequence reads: CASSPALAGPGQFF. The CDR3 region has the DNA TGCGCCAGCAGCCCGGCACTAGCGGGCCCTGGGCAGTTCTTC.

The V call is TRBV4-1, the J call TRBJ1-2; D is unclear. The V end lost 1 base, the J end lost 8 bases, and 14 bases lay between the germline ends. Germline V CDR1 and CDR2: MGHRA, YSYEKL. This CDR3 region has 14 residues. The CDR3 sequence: CASSQGSPLRGYTF. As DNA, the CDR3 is TGCGCCAGCAGCCAAGGGAGTCCCCTGCGGGGCTACACCTTC.

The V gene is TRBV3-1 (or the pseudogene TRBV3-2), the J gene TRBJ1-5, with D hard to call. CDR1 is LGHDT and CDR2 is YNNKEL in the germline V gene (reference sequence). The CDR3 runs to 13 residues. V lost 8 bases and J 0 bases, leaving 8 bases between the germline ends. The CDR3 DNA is TGTGCCAGCGGCTTGTATAGCAATCAGCCCCAGCATTTT. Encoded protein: CASGLYSNQPQHF.

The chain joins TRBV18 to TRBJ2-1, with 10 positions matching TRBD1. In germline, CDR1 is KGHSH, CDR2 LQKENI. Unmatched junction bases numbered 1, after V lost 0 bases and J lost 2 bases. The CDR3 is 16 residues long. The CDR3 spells CASSPPGTGAYNEQFF. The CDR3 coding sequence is TGTGCCAGCTCACCACCCGGGACAGGGGCCTACAATGAGCAGTTCTTC.

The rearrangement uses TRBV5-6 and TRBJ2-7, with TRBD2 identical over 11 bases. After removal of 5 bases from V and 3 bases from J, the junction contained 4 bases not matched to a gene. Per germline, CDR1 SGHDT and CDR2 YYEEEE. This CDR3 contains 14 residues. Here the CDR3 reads CASSSGTSGYEQYF. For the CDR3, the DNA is TGTGCCAGCAGTTCCGGGACTAGCGGCTACGAGCAGTACTTC.

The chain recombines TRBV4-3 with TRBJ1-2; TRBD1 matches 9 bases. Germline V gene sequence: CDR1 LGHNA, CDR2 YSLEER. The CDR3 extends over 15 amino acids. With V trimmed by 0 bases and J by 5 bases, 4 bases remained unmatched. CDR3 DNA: TGCGCCAGCAGCCAAGACGCCGGGACAGGGTATGGCTACACCTTC. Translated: CASSQDAGTGYGYTF.

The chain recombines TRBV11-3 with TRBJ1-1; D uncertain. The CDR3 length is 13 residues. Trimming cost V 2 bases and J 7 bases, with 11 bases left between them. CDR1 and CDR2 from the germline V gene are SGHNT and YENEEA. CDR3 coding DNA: TGTGCCAGCAGCTTATACGGGGAAAATGAAGCTTTCTTT. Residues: CASSLYGENEAFF.

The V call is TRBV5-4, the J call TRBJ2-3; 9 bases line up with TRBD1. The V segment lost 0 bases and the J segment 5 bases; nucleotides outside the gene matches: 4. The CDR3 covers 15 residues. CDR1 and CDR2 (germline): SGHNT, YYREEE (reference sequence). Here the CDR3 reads CASSLEQGAGDTQYF. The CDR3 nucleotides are TGTGCCAGCAGCTTGGAACAGGGGGCAGGAGATACGCAGTATTTT.

CDR3 protein: CASSSPTGTDYNEQFF. The CDR3 DNA reads as TGTGCCAGCAGTTCACCCACCGGGACAGATTACAATGAGCAGTTCTTC. This chain connects TRBV28 to TRBJ2-1; 7 bases align to TRBD1. CDR1 is MDHEN, CDR2 SYDVKM, per germline. The CDR3 sequence is 16 residues long. Germline trimming cut 4 bases from V and 4 bases from J; bases unmatched to any gene: 10. The whole variable domain, remainder taken from reference TRBV28 and TRBJ2-1, is DVKVTQSSRYLVKRTGEKVFLECVQDMDHENMFWYRQDPGLGLRLIYFSYDVKMKEKGDIPEGYSVSREKKERFSLILESASTNQTSMYLCASSSPTGTDYNEQFFGPGTRLTVL.

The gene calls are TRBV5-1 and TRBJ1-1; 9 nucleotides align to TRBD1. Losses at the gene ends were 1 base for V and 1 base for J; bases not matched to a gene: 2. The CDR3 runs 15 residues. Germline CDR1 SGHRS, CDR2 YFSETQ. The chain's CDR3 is CASSLTGGRNTEAFF. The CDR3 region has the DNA TGCGCCAGCAGCTTGACAGGGGGCCGGAACACTGAAGCTTTCTTT.

For the CDR3, the DNA is TGTGCCAGCAGCCCGCGGACAGGGGGCACTGAAGCTTTCTTT. Its translation: CASSPRTGGTEAFF. This chain connects TRBV5-4 to TRBJ1-1; 10 bases fit TRBD1. This CDR3 has 14 amino acids. CDR1 and CDR2 from the germline V gene are SGHNT and YYREEE (reference sequence). The V segment lost 4 bases and the J segment 4 bases; nucleotides outside the gene matches: 4. The whole variable domain, remainder taken from reference TRBV5-4 and TRBJ1-1, is ETGVTQSPTHLIKTRGQQVTLRCSSQSGHNTVSWYQQALGQGPQFIFQYYREEENGRGNFPPRFSGLQFPNYSSELNVNALELDDSALYLCASSPRTGGTEAFFGQGTRLTVV.

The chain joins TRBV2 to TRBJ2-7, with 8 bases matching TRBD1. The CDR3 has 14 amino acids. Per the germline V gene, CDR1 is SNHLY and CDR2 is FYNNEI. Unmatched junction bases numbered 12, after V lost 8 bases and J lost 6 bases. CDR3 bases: TGTGCCAGCGGAACATCCGGGACAGGACGCGAGCAGTACTTC. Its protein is CASGTSGTGREQYF.

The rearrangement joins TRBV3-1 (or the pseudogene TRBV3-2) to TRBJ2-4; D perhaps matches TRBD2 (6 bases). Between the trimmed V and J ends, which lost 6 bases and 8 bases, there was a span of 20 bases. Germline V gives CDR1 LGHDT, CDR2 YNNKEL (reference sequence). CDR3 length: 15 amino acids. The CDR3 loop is CASRNSPGGIDIQYF. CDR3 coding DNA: TGTGCCAGCAGAAACTCCCCCGGAGGGATTGACATTCAGTACTTC.

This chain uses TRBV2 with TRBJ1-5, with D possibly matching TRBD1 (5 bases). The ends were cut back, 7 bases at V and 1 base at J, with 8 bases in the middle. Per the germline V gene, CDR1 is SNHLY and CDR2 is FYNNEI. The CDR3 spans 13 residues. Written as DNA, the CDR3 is TGTGCCAGCATGGGGGGGAGCAATCAGCCCCAGCATTTT. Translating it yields CASMGGSNQPQHF.

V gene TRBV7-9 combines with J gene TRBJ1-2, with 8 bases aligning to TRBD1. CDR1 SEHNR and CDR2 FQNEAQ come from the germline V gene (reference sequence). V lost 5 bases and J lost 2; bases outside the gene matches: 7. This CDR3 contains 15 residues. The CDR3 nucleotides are TGTGCCAGCAGCCAGCAGCGACAGGGGAACTATGGCTACACCTTC. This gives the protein CASSQQRQGNYGYTF.

The CDR3, as DNA: TGTGCCAGCAGTTTCCCCGGGACTACTTACAATGAGCAGTTCTTC. As protein: CASSFPGTTYNEQFF. This chain joins TRBV27 and TRBJ2-1, with 7 bases fitting TRBD2. CDR1 and CDR2 from the germline V gene are MNHEY and SMNVEV (reference sequence). The CDR3 spans 15 residues. Trimming cost V 3 bases and J 4 bases; bases outside gene matches: 6.

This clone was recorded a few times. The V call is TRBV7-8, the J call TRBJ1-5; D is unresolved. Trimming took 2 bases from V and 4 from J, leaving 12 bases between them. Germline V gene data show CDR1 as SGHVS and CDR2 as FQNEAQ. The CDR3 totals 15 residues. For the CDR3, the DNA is TGTGCCAGCAGCTTAATAGGGCGGGGTAATCAGCCCCAGCATTTT. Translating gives CASSLIGRGNQPQHF.

CDR3 DNA sequence: TGTGCCAGCAGCAAAGGAAGGAGGAACACTGAAGCTTTCTTT. Protein: CASSKGRRNTEAFF. The chain uses TRBV21-1 and TRBJ1-1. TRBV21-1 is a known pseudogene. The CDR3 extends over 14 amino acids.

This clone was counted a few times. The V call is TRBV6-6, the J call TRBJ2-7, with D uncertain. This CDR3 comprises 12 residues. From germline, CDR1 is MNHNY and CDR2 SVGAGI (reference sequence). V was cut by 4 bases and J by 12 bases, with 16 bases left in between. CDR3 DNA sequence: TGTGCCAGCAGTTCCCACACAGATGTGCCGTACTTC. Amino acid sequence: CASSSHTDVPYF.

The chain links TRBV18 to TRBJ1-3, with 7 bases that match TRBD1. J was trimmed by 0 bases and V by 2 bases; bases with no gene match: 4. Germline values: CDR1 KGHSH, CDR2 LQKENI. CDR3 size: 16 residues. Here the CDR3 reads CASSPVQGSSGNTIYF. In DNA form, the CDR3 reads TGTGCCAGCTCACCAGTACAGGGGAGCTCTGGAAACACCATATATTTT. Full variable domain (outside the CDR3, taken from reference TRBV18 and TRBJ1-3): NAGVMQNPRHLVRRRGQEARLRCSPMKGHSHVYWYRQLPEEGLKFMVYLQKENIIDESGMPKERFSAEFPKEGPSILRIQQVVRGDSAAYFCASSPVQGSSGNTIYFGEGSWLTVV.

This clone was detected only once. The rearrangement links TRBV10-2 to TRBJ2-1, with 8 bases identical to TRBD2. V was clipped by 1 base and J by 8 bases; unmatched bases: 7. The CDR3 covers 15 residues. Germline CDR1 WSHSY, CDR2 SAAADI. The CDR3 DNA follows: TGCGCCAGCAGTGAGTTGGGCGGGAGGCTGGATGAGCAGTTCTTC. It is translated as CASSELGGRLDEQFF.

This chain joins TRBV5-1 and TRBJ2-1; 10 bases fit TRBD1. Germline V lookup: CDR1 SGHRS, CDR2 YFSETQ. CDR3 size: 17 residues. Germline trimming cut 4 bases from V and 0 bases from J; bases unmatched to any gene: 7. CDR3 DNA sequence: TGCGCCAGCAGCCTCCGGGACAGGGGACCCTCCTACAATGAGCAGTTCTTC. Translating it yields CASSLRDRGPSYNEQFF.

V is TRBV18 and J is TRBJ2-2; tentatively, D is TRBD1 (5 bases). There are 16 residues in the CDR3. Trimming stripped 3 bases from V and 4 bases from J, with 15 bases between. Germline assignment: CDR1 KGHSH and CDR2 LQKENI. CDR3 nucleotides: TGTGCCAGCTCACCCTCGTTGGGGCTTGGCACCGGGGAGCTGTTTTTT. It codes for CASSPSLGLGTGELFF.

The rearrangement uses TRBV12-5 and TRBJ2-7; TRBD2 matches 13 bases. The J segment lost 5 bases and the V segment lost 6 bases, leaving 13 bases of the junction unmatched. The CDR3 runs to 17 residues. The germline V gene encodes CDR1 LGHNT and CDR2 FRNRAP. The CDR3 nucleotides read TGTGCTAGTGGGCTAGGGACTAGCGGGAACCCGAACCACGAGCAGTACTTC. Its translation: CASGLGTSGNPNHEQYF.

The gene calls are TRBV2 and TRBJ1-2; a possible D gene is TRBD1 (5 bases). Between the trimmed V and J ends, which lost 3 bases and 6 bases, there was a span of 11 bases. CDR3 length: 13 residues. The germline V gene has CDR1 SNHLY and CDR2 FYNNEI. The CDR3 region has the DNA TGTGCCAGCAGTGACAGGGAATGGGATGGCTACACCTTC. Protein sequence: CASSDREWDGYTF. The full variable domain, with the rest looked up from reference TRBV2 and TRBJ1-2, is EPEVTQTPSHQVTQMGQEVILRCVPISNHLYFYWYRQILGQKVEFLVSFYNNEISEKSEIFDDQFSVERPDGSNFTLKIRSTKLEDSAMYFCASSDREWDGYTFGSGTRLTVV.